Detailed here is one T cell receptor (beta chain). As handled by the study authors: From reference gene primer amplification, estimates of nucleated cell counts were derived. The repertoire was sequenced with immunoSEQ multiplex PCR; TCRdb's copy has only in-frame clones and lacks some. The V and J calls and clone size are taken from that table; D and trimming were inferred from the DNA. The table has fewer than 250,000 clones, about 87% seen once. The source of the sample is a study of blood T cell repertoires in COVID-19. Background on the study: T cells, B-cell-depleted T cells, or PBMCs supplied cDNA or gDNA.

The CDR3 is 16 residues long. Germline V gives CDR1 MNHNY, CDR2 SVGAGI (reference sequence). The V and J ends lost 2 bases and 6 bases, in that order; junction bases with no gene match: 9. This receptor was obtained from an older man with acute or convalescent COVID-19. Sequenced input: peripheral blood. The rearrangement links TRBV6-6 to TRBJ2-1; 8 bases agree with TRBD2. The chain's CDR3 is CASSYRTSQFPNEQFF. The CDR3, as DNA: TGTGCCAGCAGTTACAGGACTAGCCAATTTCCCAATGAGCAGTTCTTC.